This T cell receptor beta chain was identified during a study of T cells in Graves' hyperthyroidism and ophthalmopathy. Per the germline V gene, CDR1 is KGHSH and CDR2 is LQKENI. Unmatched junction bases numbered 6, after V lost 3 bases and J lost 5 bases. The CDR3 contains 15 residues. Whole-study findings and limits: Most expanded thyroid clonotypes above 0.001 also appeared in blood.

This clonotype was counted many times. Its matching antigen is unknown. For Graves' hyperthyroidism to be stable, ophthalmopathy could not progress within 18 months. Uncontrolled infection, other autoimmune disease, pregnancy or lactation disqualified patients from enrolment. Each diagnosis drew on symptoms, thyroxine, TRAb, thyroid ultrasound and orbital computed tomography findings. Using RNA transcripts as the source, TCR beta CDR3 regions were amplified. A set of HTBI primers served as the primers for a first-round RT-PCR of the TCR CDR3. From the multiplex PCR reads, TCRdb called clonotypes with MiXCR, one entry per CDR3 protein. The sample lists about 360,000 distinct CDR3 sequences, less than 15% occurring once.

Sequenced input: blood. The V call is TRBV18, the J call TRBJ2-1; 8 nucleotides match TRBD2. The sequence came from a young woman with Graves' hyperthyroidism. CDR3 bases: TGTGCCAGCTCACCGGCCGCGGGAGGTAACAATGAGCAGTTCTTC. It translates to CASSPAAGGNNEQFF.